This TCR beta chain was sequenced during a study of T cells in Graves' hyperthyroidism and ophthalmopathy. This CDR3 region has 15 residues. Per germline, CDR1 SGHNT and CDR2 YENEEA. V shed 4 bases and J 2 bases; nucleotides not matched to a gene: 5. TCR beta CDR3 region amplification was performed from RNA transcripts. During a first-round RT-PCR of the TCR CDR3, the HTBI primer set was used. TCRdb passed the multiplex PCR reads through MiXCR, listing each CDR3 protein once. The sample has 400,000 to 550,000 distinct CDR3 sequences, around 14% seen once. This clonotype was recorded at least ten times.

This receptor was taken from a woman aged 18-29 years with Graves' hyperthyroidism. The sample consisted of blood. The chain carries TRBV11-3 and TRBJ2-3, with 8 bases lining up with TRBD1. CDR3 loop: CASSSGTGTTDTQYF. The CDR3 DNA reads as TGTGCCAGCAGCTCCGGGACAGGAACCACAGATACGCAGTATTTT.